This T cell receptor (beta chain) was sequenced for a study of blood T cell repertoires in COVID-19. For the study at large: Both acute and convalescent COVID-19 samples were obtained from the United States, Italy and Spain.

This CDR3 spans 13 amino acids. CDR1 is ENHRY, CDR2 SYGVKD, per germline. Trimming took 4 bases from V and 4 from J, leaving 10 bases between them. Data came from immunoSEQ multiplex PCR; TCRdb stores just in-frame clones and leaves some out. Among about 210,000 clones listed, approximately 80% were seen once. This clone was found a few times. The TCR was taken from a human donor in a cohort sampled during active COVID-19. The sequenced sample consisted of peripheral blood. V usage is TRBV10-3 and J usage is TRBJ1-1; D not resolved. The CDR3 sequence: CAISVGGTTEAFF. The DNA of the CDR3 is TGTGCCATCAGTGTAGGAGGAACCACTGAAGCTTTCTTT.